This is a list of T cell receptor beta chains from one sample in a study of blood T cell repertoires in COVID-19. Sequencing used immunoSEQ multiplex PCR; TCRdb keeps in-frame clones, though not all of them. The sample has 120,000 or so clones, just under 80% seen once. The sample comprised peripheral blood. Receptors were obtained from a man aged 60-69 years with active or convalescent COVID-19. Each CDR3 is given with its conserved first and last residue. A D gene is named only where the DNA matches it firmly. Clone sizes are given selectively: once, few, many, or a class where the clone is expanded.

clone_size	v_call	j_call	d_call	cdr3_nt	cdr3_aa
NA	TRBV3-1/TRBV3-2	TRBJ1-6	NA	TGTGCCAGCAGCCTCCGGGGAGAACAATCACCCCTCCACTTT	CASSLRGEQSPLHF
NA	TRBV11-3	TRBJ2-7	NA	TGTGCCAGCAGCTTAGGATCACAGGGTTACTACGAGCAGTACTTC	CASSLGSQGYYEQYF
once	TRBV4-3	TRBJ2-1	TRBD2	TGCGCCAGCAGCCAAGATGTCCTAGCGGGATATGTGGAGGGCTATGAGCAGTTCTTC	CASSQDVLAGYVEGYEQFF
NA	TRBV15	TRBJ1-5	NA	TGTGCCACCAGCAGAGATGGGGGGGGTGGTCAGCCCCAGCATTTT	CATSRDGGGGQPQHF
once	TRBV27	TRBJ2-7	NA	TGTGCCAGCAGTCCCCAGACTTTCGGGGTATCCGGGCAGTACTTC	CASSPQTFGVSGQYF
NA	TRBV28	TRBJ1-1	TRBD1	TGTGCCAGCAGTCCTCTGGGACAGACCTCTGAAGCTTTCTTT	CASSPLGQTSEAFF
few	TRBV6-4	TRBJ1-5	NA	TGTGCCAGCAGTGTAGAGGCAGGGGATCAGCCCCAGCATTTT	CASSVEAGDQPQHF
NA	TRBV18	TRBJ2-7	TRBD2	TGTGCCAGCTCACCAGGGCGGGAGAGGGACGAGCAGTACTTC	CASSPGRERDEQYF
few	TRBV28	TRBJ2-6	TRBD1	TGTGCCAGCAGTTTTCTCAGGGGGAAGTCCTCTGGGGCCAACGTCCTGACTTTC	CASSFLRGKSSGANVLTF
NA	TRBV7-9	TRBJ2-7	NA	TGTGCCATCGAAAGCCTCCGGACTTCCTCCTACGAGCAGTACTTC	CAIESLRTSSYEQYF
NA	TRBV2	TRBJ2-5	TRBD1	TGTGCCAGCAGCAAGGACAGGGGATTAGAGACCCAGTACTTC	CASSKDRGLETQYF
NA	TRBV10-3	TRBJ2-3	NA	TGTGCCATCAGTGAGCGGGGGACAGATACGCAGTATTTT	CAISERGTDTQYF
few	TRBV7-2	TRBJ2-7	NA	TGTGCCAGCAGCTTTGCGAAATCAGGGGCGGGCGAGCAGTACTTC	CASSFAKSGAGEQYF
NA	TRBV29-1	TRBJ2-5	NA	TGCAGCGTTGCCTTACCCCGGGGTATGGAGACCCAGTACTTC	CSVALPRGMETQYF
NA	TRBV9	TRBJ2-1	TRBD2	TGTGCCAGCAGCGTAGCGGTGGGGACTAGCGGGAATGAGCAGTTCTTC	CASSVAVGTSGNEQFF
NA	TRBV6-2/TRBV6-3	TRBJ2-5	TRBD1	TGTGCCAGCAGTTCCTGGACAGGACAAGAGACCCAGTACTTC	CASSSWTGQETQYF
NA	TRBV6-1	TRBJ1-4	NA	TGTGCCAGCAGTGAGGGGCCCCCTAACAGTGAAAAACTGTTTTTT	CASSEGPPNSEKLFF
once	TRBV28	TRBJ2-7	TRBD2	TGTGCCAGCAGCGGAGCGGGAGGGCCTAACGAGCAGTACTTC	CASSGAGGPNEQYF
few	TRBV5-4	TRBJ2-1	TRBD2	TGTGCCAGCAGCGGGGCCCTAGCGGGACGGTACAATGAGCAGTTCTTC	CASSGALAGRYNEQFF
NA	TRBV7-9	TRBJ1-2	NA	TGTGCCAGCACCAACGTCGCAGGGCGGCTCTATGGCTACACCTTC	CASTNVAGRLYGYTF
NA	TRBV9	TRBJ2-7	NA	TGTGCCAGCAGCGTAGCCCCTAGTGGCGCCTACGAGCAGTACTTC	CASSVAPSGAYEQYF
NA	TRBV7-2	TRBJ1-4	NA	TGTGCCAGCAGCCGCGGGACGGGCGGGAAACTGTTTTTT	CASSRGTGGKLFF
NA	TRBV3-1/TRBV3-2	TRBJ2-3	NA	TGTGCCAGCAGCCAATCACACCAGGATACGCAGTATTTT	CASSQSHQDTQYF
NA	TRBV6-5	TRBJ2-7	TRBD1	TGTGCCAGCAGTTATTGGACAGGGGGCGCGGAAGAGCAGTACTTC	CASSYWTGGAEEQYF